This TCR beta chain was identified in a study of read filtering for tumor transcriptome and immune sequencing. Study-wide background: Mean patient age was approximately 71 years, range about 47 to 85; approximately 17 male, 14 to 15 female. RNA-seq yielded only roughly 80 to 1,300 TCR reads, IR-seq about 3.5 to 11 million. General study findings and limits: Correlation between methods rose after single-read clonotypes were removed.

This library used roughly 430 ng RNA and molecular barcoded adaptors spanning alpha/delta and beta/gamma chains. Each CDR3 protein gets one entry after TCRdb re-called the reads with MiXCR. Seen here are under 60,000 distinct CDR3 sequences, around 19% observed once, and the top ten hold over 15%. Germline V gene lookup returns CDR1 SEHNR and CDR2 FQNEAQ (reference sequence). CDR3 length equals 15 residues. V was clipped by 4 bases and J by 7 bases; unmatched bases: 9. This clonotype was observed at least ten times. Its antigen remains unidentified. This clonotype was sampled from a donor over 35 with multiple myeloma. The chain links TRBV7-9 to TRBJ2-5; 10 positions agree with TRBD2. Sequencing was carried out using a population of CD138-negative cells sorted from bone marrow. The CDR3 DNA reads TGTGCCAGCAGCTCCTTAGCGGGAGGAGTCGGGACCCAGTACTTC. Protein sequence: CASSSLAGGVGTQYF.